This T cell receptor (beta chain) was recorded in a study of T cells in Graves' hyperthyroidism and ophthalmopathy. Regions amplified from RNA transcripts were the TCR beta CDR3 regions. The HTBI primer set served for first-round RT-PCR of the TCR CDR3. A single record per CDR3 protein comes from TCRdb applying MiXCR to the multiplex PCR reads. The sample holds a few hundred thousand distinct CDR3 sequences, 20% to 25% seen once. The receptor was derived from a man aged 50 to 59 with Graves' hyperthyroidism. Material: blood.

The CDR3 is CASRILAGAHEQYF. In nucleotides, the CDR3 is TGTGCCAGCAGGATTCTAGCGGGAGCCCACGAGCAGTACTTC. The chain uses TRBV7-3 and TRBJ2-7; 10 bases are shared with TRBD2. Germline CDR1 reads SGHTA; CDR2 reads FQGTGA. This CDR3 comprises 14 residues. The junction had 7 bases not matched to a gene; V was cut back by 6 bases and J by 5 bases.